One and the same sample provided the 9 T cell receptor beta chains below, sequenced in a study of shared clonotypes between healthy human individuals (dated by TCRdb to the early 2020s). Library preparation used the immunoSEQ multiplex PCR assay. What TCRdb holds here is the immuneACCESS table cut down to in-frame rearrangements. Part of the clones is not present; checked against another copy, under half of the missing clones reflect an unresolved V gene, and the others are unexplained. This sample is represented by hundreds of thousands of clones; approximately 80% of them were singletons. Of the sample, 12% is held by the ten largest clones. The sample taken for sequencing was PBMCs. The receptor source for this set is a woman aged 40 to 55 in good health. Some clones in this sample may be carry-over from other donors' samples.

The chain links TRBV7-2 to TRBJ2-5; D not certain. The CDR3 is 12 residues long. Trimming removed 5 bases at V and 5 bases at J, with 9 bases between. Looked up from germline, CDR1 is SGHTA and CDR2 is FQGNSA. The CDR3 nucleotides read TGTGCCAGCAGCCCTCATGGGGAGACCCAGTACTTC. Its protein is CASSPHGETQYF.

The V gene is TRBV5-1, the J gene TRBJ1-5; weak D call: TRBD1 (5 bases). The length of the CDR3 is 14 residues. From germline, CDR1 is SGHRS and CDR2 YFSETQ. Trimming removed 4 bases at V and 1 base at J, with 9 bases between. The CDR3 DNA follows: TGCGCCAGCAGCCCGGGACTGAGCAATCAGCCCCAGCATTTT. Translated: CASSPGLSNQPQHF.

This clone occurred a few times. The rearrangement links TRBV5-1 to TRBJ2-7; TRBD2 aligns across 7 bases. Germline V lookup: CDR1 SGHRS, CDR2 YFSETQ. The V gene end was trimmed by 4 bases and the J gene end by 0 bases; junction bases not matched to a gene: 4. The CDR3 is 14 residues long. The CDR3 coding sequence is TGCGCCAGCAGCCCCGGGACTACCTCCTACGAGCAGTACTTC. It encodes CASSPGTTSYEQYF.

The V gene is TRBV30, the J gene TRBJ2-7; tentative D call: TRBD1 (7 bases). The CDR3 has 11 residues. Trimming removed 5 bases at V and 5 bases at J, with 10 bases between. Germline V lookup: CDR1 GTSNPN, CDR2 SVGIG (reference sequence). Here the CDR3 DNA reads TGTGCCTGGCAGGGGGGACACGAGCAGTACTTC. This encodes CAWQGGHEQYF.

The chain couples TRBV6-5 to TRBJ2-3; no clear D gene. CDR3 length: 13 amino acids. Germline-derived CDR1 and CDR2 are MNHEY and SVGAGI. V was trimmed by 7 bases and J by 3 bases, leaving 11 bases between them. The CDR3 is CASKEIKTDTQYF. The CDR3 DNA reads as TGTGCCAGCAAGGAGATTAAGACAGATACGCAGTATTTT.

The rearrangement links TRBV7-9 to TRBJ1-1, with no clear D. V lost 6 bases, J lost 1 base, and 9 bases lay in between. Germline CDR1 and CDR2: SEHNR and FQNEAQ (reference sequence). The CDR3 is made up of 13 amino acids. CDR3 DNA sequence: TGTGCCAGCAGTCCCGGGAGGAACACTGAAGCTTTCTTT. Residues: CASSPGRNTEAFF. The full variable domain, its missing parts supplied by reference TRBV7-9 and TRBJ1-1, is DTGVSQNPRHKITKRGQNVTFRCDPISEHNRLYWYRQTLGQGPEFLTYFQNEAQLEKSRLLSDRFSAERPKGSFSTLEIQRTEQGDSAMYLCASSPGRNTEAFFGQGTRLTVV.

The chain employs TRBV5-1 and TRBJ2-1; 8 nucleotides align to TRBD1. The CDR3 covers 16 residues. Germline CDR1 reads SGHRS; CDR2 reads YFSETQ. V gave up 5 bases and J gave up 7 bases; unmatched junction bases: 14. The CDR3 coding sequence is TGCGCCAGCAGTTTAGGGGCGGGACAGGTGGGAAATGAGCAGTTCTTC. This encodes CASSLGAGQVGNEQFF.

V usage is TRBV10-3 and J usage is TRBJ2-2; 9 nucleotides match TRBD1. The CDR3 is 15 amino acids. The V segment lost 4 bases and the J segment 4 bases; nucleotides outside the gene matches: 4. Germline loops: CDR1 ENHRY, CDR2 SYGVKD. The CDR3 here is CAISGGTGLTGELFF. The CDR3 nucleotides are TGTGCCATCAGTGGCGGGACAGGGCTCACCGGGGAGCTGTTTTTT.

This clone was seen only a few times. CDR3 protein: CASSFSTGGNQPQHF. CDR3 in DNA: TGTGCCAGCAGTTTTTCTACAGGGGGCAATCAGCCCCAGCATTTT. The J gene is TRBJ1-5, the V gene TRBV7-8, with 7 bases that match TRBD1. There are 15 residues in the CDR3. CDR1 SGHVS and CDR2 FQNEAQ come from the germline V gene. The J segment lost 2 bases and the V segment lost 6 bases, leaving 7 bases of the junction unmatched.